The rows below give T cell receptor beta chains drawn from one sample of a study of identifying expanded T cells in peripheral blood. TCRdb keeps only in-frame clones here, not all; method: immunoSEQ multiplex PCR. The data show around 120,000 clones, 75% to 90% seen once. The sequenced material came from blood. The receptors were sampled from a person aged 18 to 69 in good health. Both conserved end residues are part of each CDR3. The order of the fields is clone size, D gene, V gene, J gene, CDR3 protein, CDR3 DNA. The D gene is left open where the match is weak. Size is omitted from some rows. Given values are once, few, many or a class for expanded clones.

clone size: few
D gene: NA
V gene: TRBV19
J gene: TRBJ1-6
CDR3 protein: CASSARGGINSPLHF
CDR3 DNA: TGTGCCAGTAGTGCTCGGGGAGGAATTAATTCACCCCTCCACTTT

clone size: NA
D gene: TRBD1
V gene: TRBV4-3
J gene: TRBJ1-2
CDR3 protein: CASSQATGFSGYTF
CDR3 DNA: TGCGCCAGCAGCCAAGCGACAGGGTTTTCTGGCTACACCTTC

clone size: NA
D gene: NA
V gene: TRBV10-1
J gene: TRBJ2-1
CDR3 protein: CASSPGSGSYNEQFF
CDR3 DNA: TGCGCCAGCAGTCCCGGATCGGGCTCCTACAATGAGCAGTTCTTC

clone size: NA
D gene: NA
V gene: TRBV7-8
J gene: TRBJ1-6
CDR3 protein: CASSLNLGGYSPLHF
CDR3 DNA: TGTGCCAGCAGCTTAAATCTCGGAGGGTATTCACCCCTCCACTTT

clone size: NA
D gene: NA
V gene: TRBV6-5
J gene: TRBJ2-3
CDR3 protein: CASSPQGYVTDTQYF
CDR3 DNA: TGTGCCAGCAGCCCTCAGGGGTACGTCACAGATACGCAGTATTTT

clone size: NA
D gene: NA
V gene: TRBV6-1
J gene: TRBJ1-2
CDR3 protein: CASTNSAAGYTF
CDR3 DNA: TGTGCCAGTACAAATAGCGCGGCCGGCTACACCTTC

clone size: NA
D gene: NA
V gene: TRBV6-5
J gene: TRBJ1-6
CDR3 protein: CASSGSYNSPLHF
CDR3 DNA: TGTGCCAGCTCTGGCTCCTATAATTCACCCCTCCACTTT

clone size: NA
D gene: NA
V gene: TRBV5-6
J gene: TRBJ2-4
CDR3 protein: CASRTFLGQGGAKNIQYF
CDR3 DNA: TGTGCCAGCAGGACCTTTCTCGGACAGGGAGGGGCCAAAAACATTCAGTACTTC

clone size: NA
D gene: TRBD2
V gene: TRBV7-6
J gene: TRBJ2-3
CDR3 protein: CASSLVGTSADTQYF
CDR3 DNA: TGTGCCAGCAGCTTAGTTGGGACTAGCGCAGATACGCAGTATTTT

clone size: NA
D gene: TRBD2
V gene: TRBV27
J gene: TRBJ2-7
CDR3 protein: CASSSPGGQTYEQYF
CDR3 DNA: TGTGCCAGCAGTTCCCCGGGGGGTCAAACCTACGAGCAGTACTTC

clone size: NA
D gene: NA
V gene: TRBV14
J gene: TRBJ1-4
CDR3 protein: CASSPRVASTNEKLFF
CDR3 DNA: TGTGCCAGCAGCCCCAGGGTTGCATCAACTAATGAAAAACTGTTTTTT

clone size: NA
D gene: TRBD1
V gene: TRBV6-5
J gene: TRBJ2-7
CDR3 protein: CASKGWTGNYEQYF
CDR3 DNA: TGTGCCAGCAAGGGTTGGACAGGGAACTACGAGCAGTACTTC

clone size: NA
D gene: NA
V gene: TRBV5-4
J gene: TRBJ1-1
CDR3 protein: CASSWDGNEAFF
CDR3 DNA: TGTGCCAGCAGCTGGGACGGGAATGAAGCTTTCTTT

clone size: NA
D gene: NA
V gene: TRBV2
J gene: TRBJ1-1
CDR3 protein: CASSRLQNTEAFF
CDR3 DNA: TGTGCCAGCAGTCGCCTCCAGAACACTGAAGCTTTCTTT

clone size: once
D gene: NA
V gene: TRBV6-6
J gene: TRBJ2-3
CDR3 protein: CASSSGQGGATDTQYF
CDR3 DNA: TGTGCCAGCAGTTCTGGACAGGGAGGGGCCACAGATACGCAGTATTTT

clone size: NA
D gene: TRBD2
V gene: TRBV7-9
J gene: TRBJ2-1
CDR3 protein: CASSGTRPNEQFF
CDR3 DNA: TGTGCCAGCAGTGGGACTAGACCAAATGAGCAGTTCTTC

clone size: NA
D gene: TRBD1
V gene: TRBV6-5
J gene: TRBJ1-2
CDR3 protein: CASSYAGTDYGYTF
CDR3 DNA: TGTGCCAGCAGTTACGCCGGGACAGACTATGGCTACACCTTC

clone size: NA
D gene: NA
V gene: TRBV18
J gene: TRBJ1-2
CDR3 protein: CASSPYEGFNYGYTF
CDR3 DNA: TGTGCCAGCTCACCTTACGAAGGATTCAACTATGGCTACACCTTC

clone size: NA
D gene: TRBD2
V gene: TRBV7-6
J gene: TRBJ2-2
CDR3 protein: CASSRIIRASGGRTGELFF
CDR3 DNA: TGTGCCAGCAGCCGAATTATTAGGGCCAGCGGGGGCCGGACCGGGGAGCTGTTTTTT

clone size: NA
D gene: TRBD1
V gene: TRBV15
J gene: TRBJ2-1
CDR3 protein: CATSSRDSRNEQFF
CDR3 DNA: TGTGCCACCAGCAGCCGGGACAGCCGAAATGAGCAGTTCTTC

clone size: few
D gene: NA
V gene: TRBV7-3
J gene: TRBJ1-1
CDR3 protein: CASSLTGGTEAFF
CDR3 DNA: TGTGCCAGCAGCTTAACCGGGGGGACTGAAGCTTTCTTT

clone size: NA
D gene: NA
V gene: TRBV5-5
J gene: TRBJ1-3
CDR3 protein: CASSLGGPGNTIYF
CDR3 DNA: TGTGCCAGCAGCCTCGGGGGCCCTGGAAACACCATATATTTT

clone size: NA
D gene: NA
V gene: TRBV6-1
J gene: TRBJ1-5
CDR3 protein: CASKGSNQPQHF
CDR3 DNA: TGTGCCAGCAAGGGTAGCAATCAGCCCCAGCATTTT

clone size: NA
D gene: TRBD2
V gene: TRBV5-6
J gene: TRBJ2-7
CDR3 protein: CASSLEAASGDLGLYEQYF
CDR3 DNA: TGTGCCAGCAGCTTGGAAGCCGCTAGCGGGGACTTGGGACTTTACGAGCAGTACTTC

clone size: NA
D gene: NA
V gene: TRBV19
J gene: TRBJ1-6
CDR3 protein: CASRAVGSSYNSPLHF
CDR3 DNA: TGTGCCAGTAGGGCCGTGGGGAGCTCCTATAATTCACCCCTCCACTTT

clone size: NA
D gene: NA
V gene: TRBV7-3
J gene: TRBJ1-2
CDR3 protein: CASSFFGGGYTF
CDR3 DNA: TGTGCCAGCAGCTTTTTTGGCGGTGGCTACACCTTC

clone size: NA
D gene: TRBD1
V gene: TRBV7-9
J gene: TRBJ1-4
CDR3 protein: CASVDRRNEKLFF
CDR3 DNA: TGTGCCAGTGTGGACAGGCGTAATGAAAAACTGTTTTTT

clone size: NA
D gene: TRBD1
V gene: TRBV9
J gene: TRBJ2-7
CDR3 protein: CASSVGQGDSYEQYF
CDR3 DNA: TGTGCCAGCAGCGTTGGACAGGGGGACTCCTACGAGCAGTACTTC

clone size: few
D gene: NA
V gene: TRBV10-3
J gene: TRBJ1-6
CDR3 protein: CAIGGEDNSPLHF
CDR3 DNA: TGTGCCATCGGGGGAGAGGATAATTCACCCCTCCACTTT

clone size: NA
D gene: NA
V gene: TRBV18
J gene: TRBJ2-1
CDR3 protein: CASSPPASDNEQFF
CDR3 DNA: TGTGCCAGCTCACCACCGGCCTCCGACAATGAGCAGTTCTTC

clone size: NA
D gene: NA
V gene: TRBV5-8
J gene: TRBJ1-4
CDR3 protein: CASNFGATNEKLFF
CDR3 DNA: TGTGCCAGCAACTTCGGAGCAACTAATGAAAAACTGTTTTTT

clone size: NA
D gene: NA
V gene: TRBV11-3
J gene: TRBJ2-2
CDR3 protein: CASSLVFIGELFF
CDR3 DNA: TGTGCCAGCAGCTTAGTCTTTATCGGGGAGCTGTTTTTT

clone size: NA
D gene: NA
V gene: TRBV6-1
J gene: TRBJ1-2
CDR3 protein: CASSEYPSGYTF
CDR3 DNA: TGTGCCAGCAGTGAATATCCGAGTGGCTACACCTTC

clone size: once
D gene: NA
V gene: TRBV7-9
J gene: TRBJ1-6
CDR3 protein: CASSLGSLKASPLHF
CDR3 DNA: TGTGCCAGCAGCTTGGGCAGCTTAAAGGCGTCACCCCTCCACTTT

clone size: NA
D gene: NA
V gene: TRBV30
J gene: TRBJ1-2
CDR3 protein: CAWSAGARYGYTF
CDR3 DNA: TGTGCCTGGAGTGCTGGAGCACGTTATGGCTACACCTTC

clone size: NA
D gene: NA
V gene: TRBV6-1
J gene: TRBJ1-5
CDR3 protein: CASTGGNQPQHF
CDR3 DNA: TGTGCCAGCACGGGGGGGAATCAGCCCCAGCATTTT

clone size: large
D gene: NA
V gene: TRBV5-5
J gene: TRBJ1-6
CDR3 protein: CASSLFDFNSPLHF
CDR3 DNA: TGTGCCAGCAGCTTATTCGACTTTAATTCACCCCTCCACTTT

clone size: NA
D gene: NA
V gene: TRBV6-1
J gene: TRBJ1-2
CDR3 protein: CASERVAYGYTF
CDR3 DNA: TGTGCCAGCGAAAGGGTGGCTTATGGCTACACCTTC

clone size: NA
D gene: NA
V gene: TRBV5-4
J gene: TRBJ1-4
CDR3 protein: CASSLQSEKLFF
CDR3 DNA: TGTGCCAGCAGCTTGCAGAGTGAAAAACTGTTTTTT

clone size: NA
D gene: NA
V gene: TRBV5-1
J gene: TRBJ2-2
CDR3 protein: CASSLGSTGELFF
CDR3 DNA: TGCGCCAGCAGCTTAGGCTCCACCGGGGAGCTGTTTTTT

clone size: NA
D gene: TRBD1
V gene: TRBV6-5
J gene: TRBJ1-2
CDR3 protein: CASSYFGTEFGYTF
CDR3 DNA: TGTGCCAGCAGTTACTTCGGGACAGAATTTGGCTACACCTTC